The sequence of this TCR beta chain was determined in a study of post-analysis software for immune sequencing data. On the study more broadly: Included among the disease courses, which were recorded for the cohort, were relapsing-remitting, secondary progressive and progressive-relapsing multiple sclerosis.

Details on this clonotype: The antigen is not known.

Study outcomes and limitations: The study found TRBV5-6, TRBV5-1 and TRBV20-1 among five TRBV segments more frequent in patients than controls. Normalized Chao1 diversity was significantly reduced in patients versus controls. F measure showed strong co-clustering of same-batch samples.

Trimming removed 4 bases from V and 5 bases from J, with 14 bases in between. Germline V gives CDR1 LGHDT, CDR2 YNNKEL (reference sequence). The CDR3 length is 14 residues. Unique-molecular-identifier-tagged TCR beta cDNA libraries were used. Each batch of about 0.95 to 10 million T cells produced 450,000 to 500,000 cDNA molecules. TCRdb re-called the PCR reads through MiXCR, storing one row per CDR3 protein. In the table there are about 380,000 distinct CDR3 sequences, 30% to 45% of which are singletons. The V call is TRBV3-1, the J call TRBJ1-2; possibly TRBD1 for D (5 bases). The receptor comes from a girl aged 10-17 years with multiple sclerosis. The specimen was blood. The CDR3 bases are TGTGCCAGCAGCCCCGGCAGGGTTCGATATGGCTACACCTTC. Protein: CASSPGRVRYGYTF.